Below, one T cell receptor beta chain is given with its context. As yet, its antigen is unknown. This sample stems from a study of early T cells in non-severe SARS-CoV-2 infection. One entry per CDR3 protein, called by TCRdb with MiXCR from the 5' RACE reads. Among nearly 60,000 distinct CDR3 sequences listed, approximately 12% were seen once. The V end was cut by 0 bases, the J end by 3 bases, with 5 bases between. The CDR3 has 14 amino acids. Germline V lookup: CDR1 SGHDN, CDR2 FVKESK. Overall study findings and caveats: Private and CD4 specificities were missed by VDJdb matching, skewed to anti-spike CD8.

Sequencing was done on a sample of whole blood. V gene TRBV14 combines with J gene TRBJ2-2, with D uncertain. The sequence was obtained from an adult who was a healthcare worker with PCR-confirmed SARS-CoV-2 infection or an uninfected control (not recorded which). For the CDR3, the DNA is TGTGCCAGCAGCCAAGATCGGTACACCGGGGAGCTGTTTTTT. Translated: CASSQDRYTGELFF.